Listed below are T cell receptor beta chains from one sample, sequenced in a study of cytomegalovirus exposure and HLA in healthy donors. Clones were read by immunoSEQ multiplex PCR, and TCRdb kept only the in-frame ones, dropping some. Found here are tens of thousands of clones, about 8% of them singletons; the top ten hold 2% to 2.5%. Material for sequencing was PBMCs. Receptors originate from a man aged 50 to 60 in good health and CMV-seronegative. Both conserved end residues are part of each CDR3. A D gene is named only where the DNA matches it firmly. Size tells how often a clone was seen (once, few, many) or the class of an expanded clone, and some rows leave it out.

TGTGCCAGCAGTTTTCGGGGGAACCCCGGGGAGCTGTTTTTT | CASSFRGNPGELFF | NA | TRBJ2-2 | few | TRBV5-4
TGTGCCAGTAGTATGTCCGTGGGGACTAGCTCAGATACGCAGTATTTT | CASSMSVGTSSDTQYF | TRBD2 | TRBJ2-3 | NA | TRBV19
TGCGCCAGCAGCTTGGCCTCCCAGGGAACACAATCACCCCTCCACTTT | CASSLASQGTQSPLHF | NA | TRBJ1-6 | NA | TRBV5-1
TGCGCCAGCAGTGAAGGAGGACTAGCGGGGAAAGAGACCCAGTACTTC | CASSEGGLAGKETQYF | TRBD2 | TRBJ2-5 | NA | TRBV10-1
TGTGCCAGCAGCCCGTCAGGGGGAAGCTCCTACAATGAGCAGTTCTTC | CASSPSGGSSYNEQFF | TRBD1 | TRBJ2-1 | NA | TRBV7-6
TGTGCCAGCTCTCAGGGCACTAGCACAGATACGCAGTATTTT | CASSQGTSTDTQYF | NA | TRBJ2-3 | NA | TRBV7-3
TGTGCCAGCTCATCCGGGACTAGCAGCACCGGGGAGCTGTTTTTT | CASSSGTSSTGELFF | TRBD2 | TRBJ2-2 | NA | TRBV18
TGTGCCAGTAGTATTGTACAATATAATTCACCCCTCCACTTT | CASSIVQYNSPLHF | NA | TRBJ1-6 | NA | TRBV19
TGTGCCAGCATGGGCCTTGCAACTAATGAAAAACTGTTTTTT | CASMGLATNEKLFF | NA | TRBJ1-4 | few | TRBV19
TGCGCCAGCAGCTTGGGAGCAGGGGGCTTGATCCCCTACGAGCAGTACTTC | CASSLGAGGLIPYEQYF | TRBD1 | TRBJ2-7 | NA | TRBV5-1
TGCGCCAGCAGCCTGGGACTAGCGAAGAACAATGAGCAGTTCTTC | CASSLGLAKNNEQFF | TRBD2 | TRBJ2-1 | NA | TRBV5-1
TGTGCCAGCAGCTGGGGAACACAGGGGCCCCAGCATTTT | CASSWGTQGPQHF | NA | TRBJ1-5 | few | TRBV5-5
TGCGCCAGCAGCTTGGCCGGAGGCACAGATACGCAGTATTTT | CASSLAGGTDTQYF | NA | TRBJ2-3 | NA | TRBV5-1
TGTGCCAGCAAGGAAGCGGGGATATACAATGAGCAGTTCTTC | CASKEAGIYNEQFF | TRBD2 | TRBJ2-1 | NA | TRBV28
TGTGCTAGCAGCCCAGACGGGAGGAACAATGAGCAGTTCTTC | CASSPDGRNNEQFF | TRBD2 | TRBJ2-1 | NA | TRBV7-7
TGTGCCAGCAGCCCTCTGCCTCCGGGACAGGGTCATGAGACCCAGTACTTC | CASSPLPPGQGHETQYF | TRBD1 | TRBJ2-5 | NA | TRBV7-9
TGTGCCAGCAGTGGGGCGCAGGGGAATGAAAAACTGTTTTTT | CASSGAQGNEKLFF | NA | TRBJ1-4 | NA | TRBV6-1
TGTGCCAGCAGTTGGGGACTAGCGGGAGCATACGAGCAGTACTTC | CASSWGLAGAYEQYF | TRBD2 | TRBJ2-7 | few | TRBV6-5
TGTGCCAGCAGGAAACAGGGGCTAAGCAAATCGCCCCAGCATTTT | CASRKQGLSKSPQHF | TRBD1 | TRBJ1-5 | few | TRBV6-6
TGCAGCCGGACTAGCGGAGAGACCCAGTACTTC | CSRTSGETQYF | TRBD2 | TRBJ2-5 | NA | TRBV20-1
TGTGCCGCCCGGGACAGACTTAAGATGTTTTTT | CAARDRLKMFF | TRBD1 | TRBJ1-4 | NA | TRBV6-6
TGTGCCAGCAGCAAAGCACCGGGAAGAGATAGCAATCAGCCCCAGCATTTT | CASSKAPGRDSNQPQHF | NA | TRBJ1-5 | NA | TRBV21-1
TGTGCCAGTAGCCTCTCTAGCGGAGGGGCCCCAGATACGCAGTATTTT | CASSLSSGGAPDTQYF | TRBD2 | TRBJ2-3 | NA | TRBV19
TGTGCCAGCAGCTTGGACAGGGTCAGCAATCAGCCCCAGCATTTT | CASSLDRVSNQPQHF | NA | TRBJ1-5 | NA | TRBV5-8
TGTGCCAGCAGCTTGGGGGGCGACAGGGGAGGAAACACCATATATTTT | CASSLGGDRGGNTIYF | TRBD1 | TRBJ1-3 | once | TRBV5-4
TGTGCCAGCAGCGCCTATTCAACCTCTTGGGAGCAGTACTTC | CASSAYSTSWEQYF | NA | TRBJ2-7 | few | TRBV9
TGCGCCAGCAGCCGGGGGGGCGGGGGCACGAACACTGAAGCTTTCTTT | CASSRGGGGTNTEAFF | NA | TRBJ1-1 | once | TRBV5-1
TGTGCCAGCAGCTTGGGGGGCTCCGGGACAGGGGTTGATGGCTACACCTTC | CASSLGGSGTGVDGYTF | TRBD1 | TRBJ1-2 | NA | TRBV5-4
TGTGCCAGCGGACAGGGGGCGAAGTTTGGGGAGCTGTTTTTT | CASGQGAKFGELFF | TRBD1 | TRBJ2-2 | NA | TRBV19
TGTGCCAGCAGTTACGGAGCGGCCTCCTACGAGCAGTACTTC | CASSYGAASYEQYF | NA | TRBJ2-7 | few | TRBV6-5
TGCGCCAGCAGCCAAGAACTAGGTTCCTACAATGAGCAGTTCTTC | CASSQELGSYNEQFF | NA | TRBJ2-1 | NA | TRBV4-1
TGTGCCTGGGCAGACAGTCCCGGGACCCAGTACTTC | CAWADSPGTQYF | NA | TRBJ2-5 | NA | TRBV30
TGCGCCAGCAGCTTGGAAGGGACAGGACTGCGGGAGCAGTACTTC | CASSLEGTGLREQYF | TRBD1 | TRBJ2-7 | NA | TRBV5-1
TGTGCCAGCAGTCTTACGAAGCGGGATTGGGCTTCCTACGAGCAGTACTTC | CASSLTKRDWASYEQYF | TRBD2 | TRBJ2-7 | NA | TRBV7-2
TGCGCCAGCAGCTGGGGACTAGCGGGGGACCAAGAGACCCAGTACTTC | CASSWGLAGDQETQYF | TRBD2 | TRBJ2-5 | NA | TRBV5-1
TGCAGCGTTGGGACAGACGCGTATGGCTACACCTTC | CSVGTDAYGYTF | NA | TRBJ1-2 | few | TRBV29-1
TGTGCCAGCAGCTTGGGGGGGAGGACGGATCAGCCCCAGCATTTT | CASSLGGRTDQPQHF | NA | TRBJ1-5 | few | TRBV5-8
TGTGCCAGCAGCGGGGACATACCCTCCTACAATGAGCAGTTCTTC | CASSGDIPSYNEQFF | NA | TRBJ2-1 | NA | TRBV7-9
TGTGCCAGCTCACCCCAGGGATCCGGGGAGCTGTTTTTT | CASSPQGSGELFF | NA | TRBJ2-2 | few | TRBV18
TGTGCCAGCAGCCCAGGGACAGGGGTTGGCTACACCTTC | CASSPGTGVGYTF | TRBD1 | TRBJ1-2 | NA | TRBV5-4
TGTGCCAGCAGCCACTCTCTAGCGGGAGTACGGCCCGGGGAGCTGTTTTTT | CASSHSLAGVRPGELFF | TRBD2 | TRBJ2-2 | NA | TRBV27
TGTGCCAGCAGCTTGATTAACACAGGGGCCTCTGGAAACACCATATATTTT | CASSLINTGASGNTIYF | TRBD1 | TRBJ1-3 | NA | TRBV5-4
TGTGCCAGTATGGGACAATCCTACGAGCAGTACTTC | CASMGQSYEQYF | NA | TRBJ2-7 | NA | TRBV19
TGTGCCAGCAGCGTAGGGGCAGGGCTAGCGGGATCAGAGACCCAGTACTTC | CASSVGAGLAGSETQYF | TRBD2 | TRBJ2-5 | NA | TRBV9
TGCGCCAGCAGCCAATACAGGGGGCGATCCACAGATACGCAGTATTTT | CASSQYRGRSTDTQYF | TRBD1 | TRBJ2-3 | NA | TRBV4-3
TGTGCCAGCAGTTACTCCGTTGACGAGCAGTACTTC | CASSYSVDEQYF | NA | TRBJ2-7 | NA | TRBV6-6
TGTGCCAGCAGTATGTTCGGACAGGGCTTAGTTGGAAACACCATATATTTT | CASSMFGQGLVGNTIYF | TRBD1 | TRBJ1-3 | few | TRBV2
TGTGCCAGCAGGGTAGGGACTAGCGGGAGTCATGAGCAGTTCTTC | CASRVGTSGSHEQFF | TRBD2 | TRBJ2-1 | few | TRBV7-3
TGTGCCAGCAAACCCCCAGGGAACCTCTACACCTTC | CASKPPGNLYTF | NA | TRBJ1-2 | few | TRBV28